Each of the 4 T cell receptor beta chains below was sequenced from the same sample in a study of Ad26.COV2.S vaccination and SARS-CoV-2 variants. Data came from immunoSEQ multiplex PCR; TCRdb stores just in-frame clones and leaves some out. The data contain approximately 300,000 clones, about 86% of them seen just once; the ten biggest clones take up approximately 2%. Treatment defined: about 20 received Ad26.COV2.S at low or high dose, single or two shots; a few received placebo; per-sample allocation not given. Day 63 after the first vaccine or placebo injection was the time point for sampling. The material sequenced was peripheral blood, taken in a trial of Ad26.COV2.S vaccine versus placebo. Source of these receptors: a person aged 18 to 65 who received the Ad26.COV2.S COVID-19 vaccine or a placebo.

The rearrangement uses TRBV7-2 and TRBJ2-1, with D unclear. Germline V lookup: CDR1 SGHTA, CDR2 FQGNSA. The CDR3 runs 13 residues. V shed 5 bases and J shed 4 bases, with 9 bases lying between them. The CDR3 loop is CASSRVWYNEQFF. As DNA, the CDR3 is TGTGCCAGCAGCAGGGTCTGGTACAATGAGCAGTTCTTC.

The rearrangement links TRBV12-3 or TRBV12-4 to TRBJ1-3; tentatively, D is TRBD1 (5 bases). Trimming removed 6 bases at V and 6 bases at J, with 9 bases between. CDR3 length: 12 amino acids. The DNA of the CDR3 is TGTGCCAGCAGGGGGGAGGAAAACACCATATATTTT. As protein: CASRGEENTIYF.

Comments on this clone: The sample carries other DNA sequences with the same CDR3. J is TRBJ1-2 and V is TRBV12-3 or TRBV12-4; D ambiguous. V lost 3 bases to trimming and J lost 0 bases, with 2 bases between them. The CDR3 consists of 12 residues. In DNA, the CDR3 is TGTGCCAGCAGTTTCACTAACTATGGCTACACCTTC. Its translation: CASSFTNYGYTF.

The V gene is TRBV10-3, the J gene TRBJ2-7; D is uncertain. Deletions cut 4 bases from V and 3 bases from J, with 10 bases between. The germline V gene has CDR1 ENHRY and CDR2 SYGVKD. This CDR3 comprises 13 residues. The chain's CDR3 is CAISGNGFYEQYF. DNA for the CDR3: TGTGCCATCAGTGGTAACGGTTTCTACGAGCAGTACTTC.